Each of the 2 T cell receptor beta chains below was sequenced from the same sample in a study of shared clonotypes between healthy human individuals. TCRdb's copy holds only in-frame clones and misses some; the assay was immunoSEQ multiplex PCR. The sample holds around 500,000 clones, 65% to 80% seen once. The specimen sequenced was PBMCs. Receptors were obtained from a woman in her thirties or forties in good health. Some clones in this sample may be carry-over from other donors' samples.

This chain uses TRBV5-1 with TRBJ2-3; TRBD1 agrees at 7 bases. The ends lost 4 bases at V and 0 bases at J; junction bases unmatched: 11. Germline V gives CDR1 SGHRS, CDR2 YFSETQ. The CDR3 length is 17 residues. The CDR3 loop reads CASSPLRDRTSTDTQYF. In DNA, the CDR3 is TGCGCCAGCAGCCCTTTACGGGACAGAACTAGCACAGATACGCAGTATTTT.

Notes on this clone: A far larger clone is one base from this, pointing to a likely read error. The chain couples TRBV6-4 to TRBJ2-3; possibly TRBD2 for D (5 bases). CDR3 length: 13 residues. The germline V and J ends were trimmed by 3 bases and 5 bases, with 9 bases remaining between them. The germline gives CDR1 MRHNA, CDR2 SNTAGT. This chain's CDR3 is CASSERAEDTQYF. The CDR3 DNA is TGTGCCAGCAGTGAGAGGGCCGAAGATACGCAGTATTTT.